Shown below are 18 T cell receptor beta chains from a single sample sequenced in a study of T cells in Graves' hyperthyroidism and ophthalmopathy. RNA transcripts gave rise to amplified TCR beta CDR3 regions. A set of HTBI primers served as the primers for a first-round RT-PCR of the TCR CDR3. TCRdb ran MiXCR on the multiplex PCR reads and lists one entry per CDR3 protein. This table has approximately 360,000 distinct CDR3 sequences, 15% to 18% appearing once. The sample taken for sequencing was blood. The receptor set was obtained from a young woman with Graves' hyperthyroidism that later progressed to Graves' ophthalmopathy.

The chain joins TRBV20-1 to TRBJ2-7; 13 nucleotides match TRBD2. Germline lookup yields CDR1 DFQATT and CDR2 SNEGSKA (reference sequence). Trimming removed 1 base from V and 1 base from J; junction bases left unmatched: 4. The CDR3 has 16 amino acids. The CDR3 sequence is CSARGGGLAGSYEQYF. The CDR3 DNA reads as TGCAGTGCTAGAGGGGGGGGACTAGCGGGATCCTACGAGCAGTACTTC.

This clonotype was seen at least ten times. The V gene is TRBV28, the J gene TRBJ1-1, with D perhaps matching TRBD1 (5 bases). V lost 8 bases to trimming and J lost 7 bases, with 11 bases between them. Germline V lookup: CDR1 MDHEN, CDR2 SYDVKM. The CDR3 runs to 11 residues. As DNA, the CDR3 is TGTGCCAGCTTGGCGGGGGGTGAAGCTTTCTTT. Amino acid sequence: CASLAGGEAFF.

This clonotype has ten or more counts. CDR3 nucleotide sequence: TGCAGTGCTAGTTATCAGGGGGGCAATTCACCCCTCCACTTT. It encodes CSASYQGGNSPLHF. This chain connects TRBV20-1 to TRBJ1-6; 7 bases align to TRBD1. CDR1 and CDR2 from the germline V gene are DFQATT and SNEGSKA (reference sequence). The CDR3 length is 14 residues. V shed 3 bases and J 7 bases; nucleotides not matched to a gene: 6.

This clonotype was seen a handful of times. This chain joins TRBV7-2 and TRBJ2-7; 12 bases are a match to TRBD2. CDR1 is SGHTA and CDR2 is FQGNSA in the germline V gene. The CDR3 contains 16 residues. The V segment lost 1 base and the J segment 6 bases; nucleotides outside the gene matches: 7. The CDR3 bases are TGTGCCAGCAGCTTAGGGTCTAGCGGGAGGGCCGTCGAGCAGTACTTC. It encodes CASSLGSSGRAVEQYF.

At least ten counts were recorded for this clonotype. The genes are TRBV28 and TRBJ2-7, with TRBD2 matching 7 bases. The CDR3 has 15 residues. Trimming removed 2 bases from V and 3 bases from J; junction bases left unmatched: 7. Per germline, CDR1 MDHEN and CDR2 SYDVKM. The CDR3 nucleotides read TGTGCCAGCAGTTTACGGGACTACCGCAACTACGAGCAGTACTTC. Translated: CASSLRDYRNYEQYF.

This clonotype was found a few times. J is TRBJ2-1 and V is TRBV13; D not resolved. V was pared by 5 bases and J by 3 bases, with 8 bases between. This CDR3 region has 13 residues. Germline loops: CDR1 PRHDT, CDR2 FYEKMQ (reference sequence). CDR3: CASSPGNYNEQFF. The CDR3 DNA sequence: TGTGCCAGCAGCCCTGGGAACTACAATGAGCAGTTCTTC.

This chain uses TRBV5-1 with TRBJ2-2; 7 bases agree with TRBD1. Germline values: CDR1 SGHRS, CDR2 YFSETQ. Trimming took 7 bases from V and 0 from J; bases not matched to a gene: 6. CDR3 length equals 15 residues. CDR3 amino acids: CASRRTGPNTGELFF. In nucleotides, the CDR3 is TGCGCCAGCCGGAGGACAGGTCCGAACACCGGGGAGCTGTTTTTT.

This clonotype appeared many times. The chain links TRBV6-1 to TRBJ1-4; perhaps TRBD1 as D (5 bases). Germline CDR1 and CDR2: MNHNS and SASEGT. The CDR3 covers 14 residues. V dropped 7 bases and J dropped 5 bases, with 14 bases sitting between them. CDR3 loop: CASTLDNGNEKLFF. The CDR3 coding sequence is TGTGCCAGCACCTTGGACAACGGCAATGAAAAACTGTTTTTT.

This clonotype has ten or more counts. V gene TRBV2 combines with J gene TRBJ1-5, with D unclear. Germline CDR1 reads SNHLY; CDR2 reads FYNNEI. Trimming stripped 8 bases from V and 1 base from J, with 6 bases between. The CDR3 contains 12 residues. The CDR3 nucleotides are TGTGCCAGCTCTTACAGCAATCAGCCCCAGCATTTT. Protein sequence: CASSYSNQPQHF.

The chain uses TRBV12-3 or TRBV12-4 and TRBJ2-1; D might be TRBD2 (5 bases). Trimming left V 1 base short and J 2 bases short, with 6 bases between. The length of the CDR3 is 14 residues. The CDR3 spells CASSLGTPYNEQFF. CDR3 DNA: TGTGCCAGCAGTTTAGGGACTCCCTACAATGAGCAGTTCTTC.

Many counts were recorded for this clonotype. This chain uses TRBV6-2 or TRBV6-3 with TRBJ2-1; 11 positions match TRBD2. Trimming cost V 4 bases and J 6 bases; bases outside gene matches: 8. The CDR3 has 16 amino acids. Looked up from germline, CDR1 is MNHEY and CDR2 is SVGEGT. CDR3 in amino acids: CASSSLAGGPINEQFF. CDR3 bases: TGTGCCAGCAGTTCTTTAGCGGGAGGGCCGATCAATGAGCAGTTCTTC.

This clonotype was observed at least ten times. The V and J genes are TRBV10-2 and TRBJ2-1, with D maybe TRBD1 (6 bases). Germline values: CDR1 WSHSY, CDR2 SAAADI. The CDR3 sequence is 17 residues long. V was trimmed by 0 bases and J by 2 bases, leaving 14 bases between them. The CDR3 bases are TGCGCCAGCAGTGAGTCAGTAAGTCAGGGGCCCTACAATGAGCAGTTCTTC. The encoded protein is CASSESVSQGPYNEQFF.

This clonotype was seen repeatedly, ten times or more. The chain couples TRBV18 to TRBJ2-7; D gene ambiguous. Trimming left V 0 bases short and J 0 bases short, with 9 bases between. Germline V gene data show CDR1 as KGHSH and CDR2 as LQKENI. This CDR3 contains 15 residues. The CDR3: CASSPPGSSSYEQYF. The CDR3 DNA sequence: TGTGCCAGCTCACCACCAGGATCGAGCTCCTACGAGCAGTACTTC.

In this sample, this clonotype turned up many times. The chain employs TRBV2 and TRBJ2-5; D might be TRBD1 (6 bases). The CDR3 spans 13 residues. Germline V CDR1 and CDR2: SNHLY, FYNNEI. V lost 6 bases and J lost 5, with 13 bases in between. CDR3 DNA sequence: TGTGCCAGCAGCTACAGGGAAGGGGAGACCCAGTACTTC. Protein sequence: CASSYREGETQYF.

This clonotype has ten or more counts. The J gene is TRBJ2-6, the V gene TRBV7-9, with D possibly called TRBD1 or TRBD2 (7 bases each). Germline lookup yields CDR1 SEHNR and CDR2 FQNEAQ (reference sequence). The CDR3 runs to 17 residues. Trimming shortened V by 9 bases and J by 0 bases, and 18 bases separated the two germline ends. CDR3 DNA sequence: TGTGCCAGTCCGCGGGGGACAGACCCCTCTGGGGCCAACGTCCTGACTTTC. Translating gives CASPRGTDPSGANVLTF.

The chain has TRBV30 and TRBJ2-7, with TRBD1 matching over 8 bases. The CDR3 is made up of 15 amino acids. Germline CDR1 reads GTSNPN; CDR2 reads SVGIG (reference sequence). Losses at the gene ends were 7 bases for V and 6 bases for J; bases not matched to a gene: 17. The CDR3 DNA sequence: TGTGCCTCTGTGACTCGGACAGGGAAGGAGGGCGAGCAGTACTTC. Amino acids: CASVTRTGKEGEQYF.

The chain uses TRBV30 and TRBJ2-3; D unresolved. The CDR3 sequence is 14 residues long. Per germline, CDR1 GTSNPN and CDR2 SVGIG (reference sequence). Trimming removed 2 bases at V and 0 bases at J, with 9 bases between. The CDR3 DNA is TGTGCCTGGAGTCGTGGAGTTAGCACAGATACGCAGTATTTT. Translating it yields CAWSRGVSTDTQYF.

This clonotype was seen ten or more times. J is TRBJ2-1 and V is TRBV20-1; 8 nucleotides line up with TRBD2. The CDR3 length is 17 residues. The ends lost 3 bases at V and 1 base at J; junction bases unmatched: 11. Germline lookup yields CDR1 DFQATT and CDR2 SNEGSKA (reference sequence). CDR3 sequence (DNA): TGCAGTGCTAGTTATCTAACGGGAGGGGAATCCTACAATGAGCAGTTCTTC. It yields the protein CSASYLTGGESYNEQFF.